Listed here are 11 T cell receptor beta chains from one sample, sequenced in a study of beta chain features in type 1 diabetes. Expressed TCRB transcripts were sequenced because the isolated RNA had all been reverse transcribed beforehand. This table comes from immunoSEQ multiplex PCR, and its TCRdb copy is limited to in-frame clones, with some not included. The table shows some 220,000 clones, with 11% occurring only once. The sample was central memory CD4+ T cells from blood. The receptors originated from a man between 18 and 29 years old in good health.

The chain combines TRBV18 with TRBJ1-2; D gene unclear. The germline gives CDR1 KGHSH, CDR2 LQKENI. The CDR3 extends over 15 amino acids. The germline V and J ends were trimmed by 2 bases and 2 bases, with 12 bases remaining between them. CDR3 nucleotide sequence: TGTGCCAGCTCACCAGGAGTACTGGCGAACTATGGCTACACCTTC. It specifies CASSPGVLANYGYTF.

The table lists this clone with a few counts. The CDR3 coding sequence is TGTGCCAGCAGTTCGTATCTAAACACTGAAGCTTTCTTT. Translated, it gives CASSSYLNTEAFF. The chain links TRBV28 to TRBJ1-1, with no clear D. V shed 4 bases and J shed 2 bases, with 8 bases lying between them. The germline gives CDR1 MDHEN, CDR2 SYDVKM. The CDR3 has 13 residues. The entire variable domain, with the rest obtained from reference TRBV28 and TRBJ1-1, is as follows: DVKVTQSSRYLVKRTGEKVFLECVQDMDHENMFWYRQDPGLGLRLIYFSYDVKMKEKGDIPEGYSVSREKKERFSLILESASTNQTSMYLCASSSYLNTEAFFGQGTRLTVV.

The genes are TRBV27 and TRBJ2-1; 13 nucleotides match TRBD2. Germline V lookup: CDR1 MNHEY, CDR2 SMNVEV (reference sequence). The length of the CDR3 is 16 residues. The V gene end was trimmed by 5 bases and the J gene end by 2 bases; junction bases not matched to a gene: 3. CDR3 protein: CASSRLAGGTYNEQFF. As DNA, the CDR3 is TGTGCCAGCAGTCGACTAGCGGGAGGAACCTACAATGAGCAGTTCTTC.

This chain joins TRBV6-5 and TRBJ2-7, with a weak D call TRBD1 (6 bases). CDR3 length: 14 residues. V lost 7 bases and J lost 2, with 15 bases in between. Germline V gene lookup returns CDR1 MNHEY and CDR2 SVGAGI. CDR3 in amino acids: CASTSPGQPYEQYF. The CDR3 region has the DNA TGTGCCAGCACATCACCGGGACAACCCTACGAGCAGTACTTC.

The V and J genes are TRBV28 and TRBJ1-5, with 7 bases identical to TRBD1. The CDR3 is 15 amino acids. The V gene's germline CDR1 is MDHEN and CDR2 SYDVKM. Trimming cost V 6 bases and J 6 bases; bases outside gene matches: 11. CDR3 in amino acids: CASSLPGGSVQPQHF. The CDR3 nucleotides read TGTGCCAGCAGCCTCCCAGGGGGAAGTGTTCAGCCCCAGCATTTT.

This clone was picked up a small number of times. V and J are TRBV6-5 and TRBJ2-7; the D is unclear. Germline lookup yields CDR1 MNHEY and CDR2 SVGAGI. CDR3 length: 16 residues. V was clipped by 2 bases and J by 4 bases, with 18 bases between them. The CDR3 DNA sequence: TGTGCCAGCAGTTACCGTTTGACCCCCGATGCGTACGAGCAGTACTTC. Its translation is CASSYRLTPDAYEQYF.

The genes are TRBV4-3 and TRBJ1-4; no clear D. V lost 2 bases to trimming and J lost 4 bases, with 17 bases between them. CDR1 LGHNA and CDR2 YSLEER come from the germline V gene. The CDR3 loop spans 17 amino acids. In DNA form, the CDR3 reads TGCGCCAGCAGCCAACCCCGAAAAGGTAGCGGTAATGAAAAACTGTTTTTT. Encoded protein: CASSQPRKGSGNEKLFF.

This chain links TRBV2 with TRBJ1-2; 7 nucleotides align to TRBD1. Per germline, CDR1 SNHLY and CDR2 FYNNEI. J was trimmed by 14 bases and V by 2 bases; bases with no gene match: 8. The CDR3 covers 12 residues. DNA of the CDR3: TGTGCCAGCAGTGAATTCCAGGGGGTTTCAACCTTC. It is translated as CASSEFQGVSTF. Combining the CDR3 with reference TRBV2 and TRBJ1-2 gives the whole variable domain EPEVTQTPSHQVTQMGQEVILRCVPISNHLYFYWYRQILGQKVEFLVSFYNNEISEKSEIFDDQFSVERPDGSNFTLKIRSTKLEDSAMYFCASSEFQGVSTFGSGTRLTVV.

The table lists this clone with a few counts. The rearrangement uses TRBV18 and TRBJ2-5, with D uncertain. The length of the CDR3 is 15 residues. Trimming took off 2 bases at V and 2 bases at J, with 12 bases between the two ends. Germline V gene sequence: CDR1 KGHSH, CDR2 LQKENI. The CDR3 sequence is CASSPSQTLQETQYF. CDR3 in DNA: TGTGCCAGCTCACCATCACAGACGCTTCAAGAGACCCAGTACTTC.

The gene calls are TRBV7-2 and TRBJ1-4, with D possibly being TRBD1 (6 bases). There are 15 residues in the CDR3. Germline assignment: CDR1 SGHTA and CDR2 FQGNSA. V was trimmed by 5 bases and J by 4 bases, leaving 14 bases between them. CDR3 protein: CASSHTDRYNEKLFF. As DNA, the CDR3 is TGTGCCAGCAGCCATACGGACAGATATAATGAAAAACTGTTTTTT.

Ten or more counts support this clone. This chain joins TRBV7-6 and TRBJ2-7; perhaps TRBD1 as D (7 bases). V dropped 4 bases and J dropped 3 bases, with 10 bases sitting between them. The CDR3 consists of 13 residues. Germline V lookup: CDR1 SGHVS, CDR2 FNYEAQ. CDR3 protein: CASSSGGNYEQYF. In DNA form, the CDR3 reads TGTGCCAGCAGCTCAGGGGGGAACTACGAGCAGTACTTC.